This T cell receptor (beta chain) emerged from a study of blood T cells in healthy people across ages. Study summary: Per every two T cells, about one barcoded beta molecule was captured by template switching.

Germline CDR1 reads LGHNA; CDR2 reads YSLEER. V was trimmed by 2 bases and J by 3 bases, leaving 14 bases between them. This CDR3 has 17 residues. Through a sample-barcoded 5' primer and a J-beta primer mix, a second PCR was run for about 6 to 11 cycles. A tag from a template-switch adaptor with 12 random nucleotides marked each cDNA molecule. TCRdb used MiXCR to reprocess the 5' RACE reads, holding one entry per CDR3 protein. The sample comprises about 580,000 distinct CDR3 sequences, 40% to 50% of which are singletons, and 20% to 25% rests with the top ten. This receptor was obtained from a man older than 75 in good health. The chain employs TRBV4-3 and TRBJ1-6, with a possible D match to TRBD1 (6 bases). The sample taken for sequencing was blood. The CDR3 DNA reads as TGCGCCAGCAGCCAAAGTACAGGGCGAGACTATAATTCACCCCTCCACTTT. This translates into CASSQSTGRDYNSPLHF.